These T cell receptor beta chains were read from a single sample in a study of cytomegalovirus exposure and HLA in healthy donors. Generated by immunoSEQ multiplex PCR, the TCRdb table keeps only in-frame clones and is missing some. The data show 170,000 or so clones, approximately 80% seen once. Material for sequencing was PBMCs. All receptors derive from a boy aged 5 to 17 in good health and CMV-seronegative. Both conserved end residues are part of each CDR3. Fields, in order: D gene, J gene, V gene, clone size, CDR3 DNA, CDR3 protein. D genes are given only for firm matches. Clone size, where shown, is once, few, many, or a class for clones that have expanded.

d_gene: -; j_gene: TRBJ1-1; v_gene: TRBV7-3; abundance: -; CDR3nt: TGTGCCAGCAGCTTATCCAGTTACACTGAAGCTTTCTTT; CDR3aa: CASSLSSYTEAFF
d_gene: -; j_gene: TRBJ2-3; v_gene: TRBV18; abundance: -; CDR3nt: TGTGCCAGCTCACCACCGGGGGCAGGGCCCAGCTTAGATACGCAGTATTTT; CDR3aa: CASSPPGAGPSLDTQYF
d_gene: -; j_gene: TRBJ1-1; v_gene: TRBV13; abundance: -; CDR3nt: TGTGCCAGCAGCCCCAGCCCAAGGGGGAACACTGAAGCTTTCTTT; CDR3aa: CASSPSPRGNTEAFF
d_gene: -; j_gene: TRBJ1-6; v_gene: TRBV7-9; abundance: -; CDR3nt: TGTGCCAGCAGCTTAGTGGGGCAAGGCGAGGATTCACCCCTCCACTTT; CDR3aa: CASSLVGQGEDSPLHF
d_gene: TRBD1; j_gene: TRBJ2-1; v_gene: TRBV5-4; abundance: -; CDR3nt: TGTGCCAGCAGATCCACGCGGCGACAGGGGCGGAATGAGCAGTTCTTC; CDR3aa: CASRSTRRQGRNEQFF
d_gene: TRBD2; j_gene: TRBJ2-2; v_gene: TRBV6-5; abundance: -; CDR3nt: TGTGCCGGCAACGGCGGGAGGGAAACCGGGGGGCTGTTTTTT; CDR3aa: CAGNGGRETGGLFF
d_gene: -; j_gene: TRBJ1-5; v_gene: TRBV6-6; abundance: -; CDR3nt: TGTGCCAGCAGTCCACTGACGGGGGGAAATCAGCCCCAGCATTTT; CDR3aa: CASSPLTGGNQPQHF
d_gene: TRBD2; j_gene: TRBJ2-3; v_gene: TRBV9; abundance: -; CDR3nt: TGTGCCAGCAGCGCAGAGAGCGGGAGGGCGATCACAGATACGCAGTATTTT; CDR3aa: CASSAESGRAITDTQYF
d_gene: -; j_gene: TRBJ2-3; v_gene: TRBV14; abundance: -; CDR3nt: TGTGCCAGCAGCCCCAGGTACACAGATACGCAGTATTTT; CDR3aa: CASSPRYTDTQYF
d_gene: TRBD1; j_gene: TRBJ1-2; v_gene: TRBV4-2; abundance: -; CDR3nt: TGTGCCAGCAGCCTTCGGACAGGGGGTCATGGCTACACCTTC; CDR3aa: CASSLRTGGHGYTF
d_gene: -; j_gene: TRBJ2-7; v_gene: TRBV5-5; abundance: -; CDR3nt: TGTGCCAGCAGCTTAATATGGAGGGGCGACTACGAGCAGTACTTC; CDR3aa: CASSLIWRGDYEQYF
d_gene: TRBD1; j_gene: TRBJ1-3; v_gene: TRBV27; abundance: once; CDR3nt: TGTGCCAGCAGCGTGACAGGGGTCTTATCTGGAAACACCATATATTTT; CDR3aa: CASSVTGVLSGNTIYF
d_gene: -; j_gene: TRBJ2-1; v_gene: TRBV30; abundance: -; CDR3nt: TGTGCCTGGAAGAATGAATTTTCCGGGACTTCGTACAATGAGCAGTTCTTC; CDR3aa: CAWKNEFSGTSYNEQFF
d_gene: TRBD1; j_gene: TRBJ2-3; v_gene: TRBV5-4; abundance: -; CDR3nt: TGTGCCAGCAGCTTGGGGGACAGGGGTGAGTGGACAGATACGCAGTATTTT; CDR3aa: CASSLGDRGEWTDTQYF
d_gene: -; j_gene: TRBJ1-2; v_gene: TRBV5-8; abundance: -; CDR3nt: TGTGCCAGCAGCTCTGAACCCCTGGGGGGAAACTATGGCTACACCTTC; CDR3aa: CASSSEPLGGNYGYTF
d_gene: -; j_gene: TRBJ1-1; v_gene: TRBV19; abundance: -; CDR3nt: TGTGCCAGTTTCACAAGGCGGGATGAAGCTTTCTTT; CDR3aa: CASFTRRDEAFF
d_gene: -; j_gene: TRBJ1-2; v_gene: TRBV4-1; abundance: -; CDR3nt: TGCGCCAGCAGCCAAGAGGGGAGGGGCCGCAGACCTTATGGCTACACCTTC; CDR3aa: CASSQEGRGRRPYGYTF
d_gene: TRBD1; j_gene: TRBJ1-2; v_gene: TRBV5-4; abundance: -; CDR3nt: TGTGCCAGCAGCCGACCGCTCACAGGGGACGGCTACACCTTC; CDR3aa: CASSRPLTGDGYTF
d_gene: TRBD1; j_gene: TRBJ2-3; v_gene: TRBV29-1; abundance: -; CDR3nt: TGCAGCGTTGCCACAGGGGGCTCCTTTAGCACAGATACGCAGTATTTT; CDR3aa: CSVATGGSFSTDTQYF
d_gene: -; j_gene: TRBJ1-2; v_gene: TRBV6-5; abundance: -; CDR3nt: TGTGCCAGCGGGGGCTCCGGCAGAGGTGGCTACACCTTC; CDR3aa: CASGGSGRGGYTF
d_gene: TRBD2; j_gene: TRBJ2-3; v_gene: TRBV7-3; abundance: once; CDR3nt: TGTGCCAGCAGCCAGTGGAGCGGGACTGACACAGATACGCAGTATTTT; CDR3aa: CASSQWSGTDTDTQYF
d_gene: TRBD1; j_gene: TRBJ1-5; v_gene: TRBV5-6; abundance: -; CDR3nt: TGTGCCAGCAGCTACGGACAGGGACTTGGCAATCAGCCCCAGCATTTT; CDR3aa: CASSYGQGLGNQPQHF
d_gene: -; j_gene: TRBJ1-1; v_gene: TRBV7-9; abundance: -; CDR3nt: TGTGCCAGCAGCGGCAGGGGACAAGATAAAGCTTTCTTT; CDR3aa: CASSGRGQDKAFF
d_gene: -; j_gene: TRBJ1-4; v_gene: TRBV9; abundance: -; CDR3nt: TGTGCCAGCAGCGTAGCCCCGGCTAATGAAAAACTGTTTTTT; CDR3aa: CASSVAPANEKLFF
d_gene: TRBD1; j_gene: TRBJ1-1; v_gene: TRBV30; abundance: -; CDR3nt: TGTGCCTGGGACACGGGACAGAGGAACACTGAAGCTTTCTTT; CDR3aa: CAWDTGQRNTEAFF
d_gene: TRBD2; j_gene: TRBJ2-7; v_gene: TRBV7-9; abundance: -; CDR3nt: TGTTCCAGCAGCCCGGGACTAGCGGGCGTCCACTACGAGCAGTACTTC; CDR3aa: CSSSPGLAGVHYEQYF
d_gene: -; j_gene: TRBJ1-2; v_gene: TRBV5-1; abundance: -; CDR3nt: TGCGCCAGCAGCTTGGCTACAGGATCTAACTATGGCTACACCTTC; CDR3aa: CASSLATGSNYGYTF
d_gene: TRBD1; j_gene: TRBJ1-1; v_gene: TRBV7-8; abundance: -; CDR3nt: TGTGCCAGCAGCCGACCGCCCTACAGGGGGGACACTGAAGCTTTCTTT; CDR3aa: CASSRPPYRGDTEAFF
d_gene: TRBD2; j_gene: TRBJ2-7; v_gene: TRBV5-4; abundance: once; CDR3nt: TGTGCCAGCAGCCCCACCCCTCTACCGGGAGGATCCAACGAGCAGTACTTC; CDR3aa: CASSPTPLPGGSNEQYF